The 23 T cell receptor beta chains in this list originate from one sample, sequenced in a study of blood T cell repertoires in COVID-19. Using immunoSEQ multiplex PCR, the repertoire was profiled, and TCRdb retains in-frame clones only, with some absent. The repertoire includes around 120,000 clones, 85% to 90% of them detected once, and around 7.3% sits in the top ten. Input material: peripheral blood. These receptors all stem from a man between 50 and 59 years old with acute or convalescent COVID-19.

The chain has TRBV11-2 and TRBJ2-7, with 12 nucleotides matching TRBD1. Looked up from germline, CDR1 is SGHAT and CDR2 is FQNNGV. The ends lost 5 bases at V and 7 bases at J; junction bases unmatched: 6. This CDR3 has 14 amino acids. As DNA, the CDR3 is TGTGCCAGCAGCACGGGACAGGGGGCGTGGGAGCAGTACTTC. This sequence encodes CASSTGQGAWEQYF. The whole variable domain, remainder taken from reference TRBV11-2 and TRBJ2-7, is EAGVAQSPRYKIIEKRQSVAFWCNPISGHATLYWYQQILGQGPKLLIQFQNNGVVDDSQLPKDRFSAERLKGVDSTLKIQPAKLEDSAVYLCASSTGQGAWEQYFGPGTRLTVT.

The CDR3 is CATSRATGSNQPQHF. The CDR3 DNA follows: TGTGCCACCAGCAGAGCGACAGGGTCCAATCAGCCCCAGCATTTT. The chain is built from TRBV15 and TRBJ1-5, with 7 bases lining up with TRBD1. CDR3 length equals 15 residues. Trimming at V came to 1 base and at J to 3 bases, leaving 3 bases not matched to a gene. CDR1 is LNHNV and CDR2 is YYDKDF in the germline V gene (reference sequence).

The CDR3 sequence: CASSESAGANVLTF. The CDR3 nucleotides read TGTGCCTCCTCCGAAAGCGCTGGGGCCAACGTCCTGACTTTC. This chain links TRBV3-1 (or the pseudogene TRBV3-2) with TRBJ2-6; no firm D call. Germline CDR1 LGHDT, CDR2 YNNKEL (reference sequence). CDR3 length: 14 residues. The V and J ends lost 11 bases and 2 bases respectively, with 13 bases between them.

Worth noting for this clone: At one end the junction does not follow the germline gene, possibly because of a read error. J is TRBJ2-3 and V is TRBV6-4, with 9 bases fitting TRBD2. The CDR3 has 16 amino acids. Per germline, CDR1 MRHNA and CDR2 SNTAGT. In DNA form, the CDR3 reads TGTGCCAGCCGTGAAACACCGGGACTAGCAACAGATACGCAGTATTTT. This sequence encodes CASRETPGLATDTQYF.

V usage is TRBV15 and J usage is TRBJ1-4; unclear D gene. V was cut by 3 bases and J by 9 bases, with 14 bases left in between. The CDR3 has 14 amino acids. Germline CDR1 and CDR2: LNHNV and YYDKDF (reference sequence). In DNA, the CDR3 is TGTGCCACCAGCAGGGAGGCCCCCCCCAAAAAACTGTTTTTT. Translated: CATSREAPPKKLFF.

The rearrangement joins TRBV18 to TRBJ2-7, with 10 bases fitting TRBD2. The germline V gene has CDR1 KGHSH and CDR2 LQKENI. This CDR3 comprises 16 residues. The V segment lost 1 base and the J segment 5 bases; nucleotides outside the gene matches: 8. CDR3 residues: CASSPLPSGSGNEQYF. The CDR3 DNA is TGTGCCAGCTCACCACTTCCTAGCGGGAGCGGGAACGAGCAGTACTTC.

The chain employs TRBV6-2 or TRBV6-3 and TRBJ2-7; D is perhaps TRBD1 (5 bases). The CDR3 extends over 13 amino acids. Germline V gives CDR1 MNHEY, CDR2 SVGEGT. V lost 6 bases, J lost 4 bases, and 13 bases lay in between. CDR3: CASSRTPYYEQYF. DNA for the CDR3: TGTGCCAGCAGCCGGACACCGTATTACGAGCAGTACTTC.

The chain couples TRBV9 to TRBJ1-3; a possible D gene is TRBD1 (5 bases). Trimming stripped 4 bases from V and 3 bases from J, with 14 bases between. The CDR3 consists of 15 residues. Germline V lookup: CDR1 SGDLS, CDR2 YYNGEE. The CDR3 DNA reads TGTGCCAGCAGCTTCACCTTGGGGGGTGGAAACACCATATATTTT. Protein product: CASSFTLGGGNTIYF.

The gene calls are TRBV6-6 and TRBJ1-5; TRBD1 agrees at 8 bases. The ends lost 5 bases at V and 0 bases at J; junction bases unmatched: 9. CDR3 length: 17 amino acids. Germline CDR1 MNHNY, CDR2 SVGAGI (reference sequence). The CDR3 loop reads CASSQSGQVISNQPQHF. The CDR3 nucleotides are TGTGCCAGCAGTCAATCGGGACAGGTCATTAGCAATCAGCCCCAGCATTTT.

The V gene is TRBV6-5, the J gene TRBJ1-1, with 9 bases matching TRBD1. V lost 6 bases to trimming and J lost 5 bases; unmatched junction nucleotides: 7. The length of the CDR3 is 14 residues. The germline V gene encodes CDR1 MNHEY and CDR2 SVGAGI. As DNA, the CDR3 is TGTGCCAGCAGCCAGGGGACAGGGAAAACTGAAGCTTTCTTT. Translation: CASSQGTGKTEAFF.

This rearrangement joins TRBV4-1 to TRBJ2-5; 7 nucleotides match TRBD1. The CDR3 is made up of 15 amino acids. V gave up 0 bases and J gave up 2 bases; unmatched junction bases: 3. Germline loops: CDR1 MGHRA, CDR2 YSYEKL. The CDR3 nucleotides are TGCGCCAGCAGCCAAGATCAACAGGGGCAAGAGACCCAGTACTTC. Its protein is CASSQDQQGQETQYF.

The genes are TRBV18 and TRBJ2-7; the D gene is possibly TRBD2 (5 bases). The germline CDR1 and CDR2 sequences are KGHSH and LQKENI. The V and J ends lost 3 bases and 3 bases respectively, with 9 bases between them. CDR3 size: 13 residues. CDR3 DNA sequence: TGTGCCAGCTCACCGGAGGCATACTACGAGCAGTACTTC. Translating it yields CASSPEAYYEQYF.

CDR3 sequence: CASSRQGGANTGELFF. The CDR3 bases are TGTGCCAGCAGTCGCCAGGGGGGCGCGAACACCGGGGAGCTGTTTTTT. The rearrangement joins TRBV2 to TRBJ2-2, with a tentative D call TRBD1 (7 bases). The CDR3 runs 16 residues. From germline, CDR1 is SNHLY and CDR2 FYNNEI. V dropped 5 bases and J dropped 0 bases, with 13 bases sitting between them.

This sequence joins TRBV19 and TRBJ2-1, with 12 bases aligning to TRBD2. There are 15 residues in the CDR3. The germline V gene has CDR1 LNHDA and CDR2 SQIVND (reference sequence). The J segment lost 9 bases and the V segment lost 5 bases, leaving 8 bases of the junction unmatched. CDR3 sequence reads: CASSETSGRSREQFF. The CDR3 DNA sequence: TGTGCCAGTAGTGAAACTAGCGGGAGGTCTCGTGAGCAGTTCTTC.

This clone occurred once. V gene TRBV2 combines with J gene TRBJ2-5; D not resolved. There are 11 residues in the CDR3. Germline CDR1 is SNHLY and CDR2 is FYNNEI. V was trimmed by 7 bases and J by 1 base, leaving 4 bases between them. CDR3 sequence reads: CASTSQETQYF. CDR3 in DNA: TGTGCCAGCACGTCCCAAGAGACCCAGTACTTC. The full variable domain, completed using reference TRBV2 and TRBJ2-5, is EPEVTQTPSHQVTQMGQEVILRCVPISNHLYFYWYRQILGQKVEFLVSFYNNEISEKSEIFDDQFSVERPDGSNFTLKIRSTKLEDSAMYFCASTSQETQYFGPGTRLLVL.

V is TRBV6-5 and J is TRBJ2-7; 8 bases are shared with TRBD2. Germline assignment: CDR1 MNHEY and CDR2 SVGAGI. The CDR3 has 15 residues. Unmatched junction bases numbered 11, after V lost 6 bases and J lost 4 bases. This CDR3 reads CASRPLAGWTYEQYF. The CDR3 DNA sequence: TGTGCCAGCAGGCCATTAGCGGGATGGACGTACGAGCAGTACTTC.

The chain couples TRBV19 to TRBJ1-1, with TRBD1 as a possible D gene (5 bases). Trimming took 9 bases from V and 5 from J, leaving 10 bases between them. CDR3 length equals 11 residues. Germline CDR1 reads LNHDA; CDR2 reads SQIVND (reference sequence). In nucleotides, the CDR3 is TGTGCCAGCCGGGGGGAAACTGAAGCTTTCTTT. Translation gives CASRGETEAFF.

The J gene is TRBJ1-5, the V gene TRBV27, with 9 bases identical to TRBD1. Germline loops: CDR1 MNHEY, CDR2 SMNVEV (reference sequence). This CDR3 region has 13 residues. V shed 6 bases and J 7 bases; nucleotides not matched to a gene: 4. The DNA for the CDR3 is TGTGCCAGCAGCCGGGACAGGGCCCAGCCCCAGCATTTT. Encoded protein: CASSRDRAQPQHF.

The genes are TRBV10-1 and TRBJ2-1; possibly TRBD1 for D (5 bases). Germline CDR1 is WNHNN and CDR2 is SYGVQD (reference sequence). This CDR3 contains 14 residues. Trimming took off 5 bases at V and 8 bases at J, with 16 bases between the two ends. CDR3: CASSRDSLKDEQFF. The CDR3 DNA reads TGCGCCAGCAGTCGAGACAGCCTTAAGGATGAGCAGTTCTTC.

V usage is TRBV11-2 and J usage is TRBJ2-1; the D gene is possibly TRBD2 (5 bases). The CDR3 extends over 15 amino acids. V was shortened by 5 bases and J by 0 bases, with 11 bases between the two germline ends. Germline-derived CDR1 and CDR2 are SGHAT and FQNNGV. CDR3 residues: CASSPNSVSYNEQFF. In nucleotides, the CDR3 is TGTGCCAGCAGCCCAAATAGCGTCTCCTACAATGAGCAGTTCTTC.

This clone has just a few counts. The CDR3 DNA sequence: TGTGCCAGCAGTTCCGTCTCCTTCAGGGGGCCAACTGAAGCTTTCTTT. It is translated as CASSSVSFRGPTEAFF. The chain uses TRBV6-2 or TRBV6-3 and TRBJ1-1; 8 nucleotides line up with TRBD1. Per the germline V gene, CDR1 is MNHEY and CDR2 is SVGEGT. Losses at the gene ends were 4 bases for V and 5 bases for J; bases not matched to a gene: 12. The CDR3 has 16 residues.

The rearrangement links TRBV6-2 or TRBV6-3 to TRBJ2-1; 9 positions match TRBD2. CDR3 length: 16 amino acids. Germline V gene data show CDR1 as MNHEY and CDR2 as SVGEGT. Germline trimming cut 3 bases from V and 6 bases from J; bases unmatched to any gene: 9. This CDR3 reads CASSYSGRGVGNEQFF. DNA for the CDR3: TGTGCCAGCAGTTATAGCGGGAGAGGGGTGGGCAATGAGCAGTTCTTC.

The chain joins TRBV7-8 to TRBJ1-2; 11 positions agree with TRBD1. From germline, CDR1 is SGHVS and CDR2 FQNEAQ. The CDR3 consists of 18 residues. The V and J ends lost 5 bases and 7 bases, in that order; junction bases with no gene match: 18. Written as DNA, the CDR3 is TGTGCCAGCAGCCGGACAGGGGGCTTTGAACTAGACGAATTTGGCTACACCTTC. Its protein is CASSRTGGFELDEFGYTF.